This entry describes one T cell receptor beta chain. The antigen remains undetermined. TCRdb's copy holds only in-frame clones and misses some; the assay was immunoSEQ multiplex PCR. The sample lists 200,000 to 250,000 clones, 94% occurring once. The sample is drawn from a study of T cell responses to AZD1222 COVID-19 vaccine. Study-wide results and limits: A mostly white British donor set with more females was recruited, and clonal diversity was possibly underestimated. Spike regions recognized by vaccine-associated CD4 TCRs spanned the protein, led by 160-218 and 743-854.

The sample in question was peripheral blood, obtained 28 days after the second dose of the MenACWY control vaccine. The clonotype comes from an adult who received the MenACWY meningococcal vaccine as a control.

CDR3 protein: CASSPSTYNEQFF. Written as DNA, the CDR3 is TGTGCCAGCAGTCCCTCAACCTACAATGAGCAGTTCTTC. The chain combines TRBV6-5 with TRBJ2-1; D call uncertain. V was pared by 5 bases and J by 2 bases, with 7 bases between. The CDR3 has 13 amino acids. CDR1 is MNHEY, CDR2 SVGAGI, per germline.